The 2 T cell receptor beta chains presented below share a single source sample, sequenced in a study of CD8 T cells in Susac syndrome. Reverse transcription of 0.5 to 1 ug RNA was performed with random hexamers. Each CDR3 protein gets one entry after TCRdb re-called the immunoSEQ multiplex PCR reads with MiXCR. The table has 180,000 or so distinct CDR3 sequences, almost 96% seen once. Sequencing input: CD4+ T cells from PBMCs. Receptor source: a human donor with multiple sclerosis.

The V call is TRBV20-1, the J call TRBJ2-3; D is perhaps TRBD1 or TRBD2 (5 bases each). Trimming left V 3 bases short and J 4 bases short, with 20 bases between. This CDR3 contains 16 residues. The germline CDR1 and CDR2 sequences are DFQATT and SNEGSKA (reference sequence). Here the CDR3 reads CSASPSRGRAADTQYF. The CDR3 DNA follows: TGCAGTGCTAGTCCGTCTCGGGGCCGAGCGGCAGATACGCAGTATTTT.

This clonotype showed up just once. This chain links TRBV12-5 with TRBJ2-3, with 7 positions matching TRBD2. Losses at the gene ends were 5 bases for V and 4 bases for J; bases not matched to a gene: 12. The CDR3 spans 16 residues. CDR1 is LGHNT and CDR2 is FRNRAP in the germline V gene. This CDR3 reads CASGPNRGGGADTQYF. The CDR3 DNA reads TGTGCTAGTGGTCCAAATCGCGGGGGAGGCGCAGATACGCAGTATTTT.